This T cell receptor beta chain was observed in a study of CD8 T cells in ankylosing spondylitis. Whole-study findings and limits: A motif in TCR beta, a set of fewer than ten highly homologous variants, appeared characteristic of ankylosing spondylitis blood.

TCRdb passed the 5' RACE reads through MiXCR, listing each CDR3 protein once. The sample yields about 700,000 distinct CDR3 sequences, 15% to 20% seen once. Trimming took 7 bases from V and 4 from J; bases not matched to a gene: 23. CDR3 length: 20 residues. CDR1 and CDR2 (germline): LNHDA, SQIVND (reference sequence). Worth noting for this clonotype: Its cognate antigen is unknown.

The material sequenced was blood, either unsorted or a sorted T cell fraction (not recorded which). V usage is TRBV19 and J usage is TRBJ2-1, with 9 nucleotides matching TRBD1. This receptor was identified in a male donor with ankylosing spondylitis. The CDR3 sequence: CASTPRGTGTSQVLYNEQFF. DNA for the CDR3: TGTGCCAGTACCCCTAGGGGGACAGGGACTTCGCAAGTTCTTTACAATGAGCAGTTCTTC.